This TCR beta chain appears in the sequencing data of a study of cytomegalovirus exposure and HLA in healthy donors. It was with 60 Vbeta and 13 Jbeta primers that the PCR ran. The method was immunoSEQ multiplex PCR; TCRdb's version includes in-frame clones alone and lacks a portion of them. Counted here are 170,000 or so clones, under 85% occurring once; the ten biggest clones make up roughly 1.4%. With 0 bases removed from V and 0 bases from J, the gap between germline ends came to 12 bases. Germline V lookup: CDR1 ENHRY, CDR2 SYGVKD. CDR3 length: 16 residues. This TCR came from a woman aged 25 to 39 in good health and CMV-seronegative. The sequenced sample consisted of PBMCs. This rearrangement joins TRBV10-3 to TRBJ2-7; D perhaps matches TRBD2 (5 bases). The CDR3 bases are TGTGCCATCAGTGAGTCTGGCGGGTCCTCCTCCTACGAGCAGTACTTC. Its protein is CAISESGGSSSYEQYF.